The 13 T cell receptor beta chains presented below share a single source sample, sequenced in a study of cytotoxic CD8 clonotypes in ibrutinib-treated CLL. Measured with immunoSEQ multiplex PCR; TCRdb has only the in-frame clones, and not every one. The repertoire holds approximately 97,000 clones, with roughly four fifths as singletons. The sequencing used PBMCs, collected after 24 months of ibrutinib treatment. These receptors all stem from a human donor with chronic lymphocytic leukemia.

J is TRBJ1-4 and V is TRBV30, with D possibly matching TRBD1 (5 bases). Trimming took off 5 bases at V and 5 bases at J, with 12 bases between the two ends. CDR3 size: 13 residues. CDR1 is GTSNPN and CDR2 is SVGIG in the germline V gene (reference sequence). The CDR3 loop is CAWSGTPNEKLFF. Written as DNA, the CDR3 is TGTGCCTGGTCTGGGACTCCGAATGAAAAACTGTTTTTT.

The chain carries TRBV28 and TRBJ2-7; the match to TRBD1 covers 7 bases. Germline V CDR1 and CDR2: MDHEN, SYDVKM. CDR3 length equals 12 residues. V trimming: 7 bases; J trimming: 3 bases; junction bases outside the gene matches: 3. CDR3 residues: CASNTGDYEQYF. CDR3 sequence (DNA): TGTGCCAGCAATACAGGGGACTACGAGCAGTACTTC.

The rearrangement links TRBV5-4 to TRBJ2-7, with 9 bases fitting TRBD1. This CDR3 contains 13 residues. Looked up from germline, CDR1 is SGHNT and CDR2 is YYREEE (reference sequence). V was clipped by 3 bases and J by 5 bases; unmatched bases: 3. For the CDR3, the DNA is TGTGCCAGCAGCTGGACAGGGGACCACGAGCAGTACTTC. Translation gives CASSWTGDHEQYF. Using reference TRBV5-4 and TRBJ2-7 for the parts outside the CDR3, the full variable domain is ETGVTQSPTHLIKTRGQQVTLRCSSQSGHNTVSWYQQALGQGPQFIFQYYREEENGRGNFPPRFSGLQFPNYSSELNVNALELDDSALYLCASSWTGDHEQYFGPGTRLTVT.

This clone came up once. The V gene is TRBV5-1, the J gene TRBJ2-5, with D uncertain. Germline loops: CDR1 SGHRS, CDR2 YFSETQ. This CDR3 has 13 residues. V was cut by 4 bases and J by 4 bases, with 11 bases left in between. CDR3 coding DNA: TGCGCCAGCAGCGACCCAGGTGCAGAGACCCAGTACTTC. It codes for CASSDPGAETQYF.

This CDR3 is CASSGRGQGGGASNQPQHF. For the CDR3, the DNA is TGTGCCAGCAGCGGCCGGGGACAGGGAGGCGGTGCGAGCAATCAGCCCCAGCATTTT. The gene calls are TRBV28 and TRBJ1-5; TRBD1 matches at 9 bases. With 6 bases clipped from V and 1 base from J, the junction kept 16 bases outside the gene matches. Germline loops: CDR1 MDHEN, CDR2 SYDVKM. The CDR3 loop spans 19 amino acids. The whole variable domain, filled in from reference TRBV28 and TRBJ1-5, reads DVKVTQSSRYLVKRTGEKVFLECVQDMDHENMFWYRQDPGLGLRLIYFSYDVKMKEKGDIPEGYSVSREKKERFSLILESASTNQTSMYLCASSGRGQGGGASNQPQHFGDGTRLSIL.

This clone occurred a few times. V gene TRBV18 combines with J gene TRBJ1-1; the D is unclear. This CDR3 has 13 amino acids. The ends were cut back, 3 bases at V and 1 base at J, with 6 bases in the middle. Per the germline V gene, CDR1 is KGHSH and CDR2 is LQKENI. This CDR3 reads CASSPDQNTEAFF. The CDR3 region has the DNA TGTGCCAGCTCACCGGATCAGAACACTGAAGCTTTCTTT.

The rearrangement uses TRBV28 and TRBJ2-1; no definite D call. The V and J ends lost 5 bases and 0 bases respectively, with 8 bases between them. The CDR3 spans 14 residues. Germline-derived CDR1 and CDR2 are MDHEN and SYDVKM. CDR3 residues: CASSPGGSYNEQFF. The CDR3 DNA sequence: TGTGCCAGCAGTCCGGGCGGCTCCTACAATGAGCAGTTCTTC.

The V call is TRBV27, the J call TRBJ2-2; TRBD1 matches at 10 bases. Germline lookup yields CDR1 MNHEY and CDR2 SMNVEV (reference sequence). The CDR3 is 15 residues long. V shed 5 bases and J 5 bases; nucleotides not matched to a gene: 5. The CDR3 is CASSRQGARTGELFF. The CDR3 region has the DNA TGTGCCAGCAGTCGACAGGGGGCGAGGACCGGGGAGCTGTTTTTT.

The CDR3 sequence: CASSLDSRFGRNTEAFF. The CDR3 nucleotides are TGTGCCAGCAGCTTAGACTCAAGGTTCGGGCGTAACACTGAAGCTTTCTTT. The chain recombines TRBV11-2 with TRBJ1-1; D is unclear. V was cut by 0 bases and J by 2 bases, with 16 bases left in between. The germline V gene has CDR1 SGHAT and CDR2 FQNNGV. The CDR3 is 17 amino acids. The full variable domain, with the rest looked up from reference TRBV11-2 and TRBJ1-1, is EAGVAQSPRYKIIEKRQSVAFWCNPISGHATLYWYQQILGQGPKLLIQFQNNGVVDDSQLPKDRFSAERLKGVDSTLKIQPAKLEDSAVYLCASSLDSRFGRNTEAFFGQGTRLTVV.

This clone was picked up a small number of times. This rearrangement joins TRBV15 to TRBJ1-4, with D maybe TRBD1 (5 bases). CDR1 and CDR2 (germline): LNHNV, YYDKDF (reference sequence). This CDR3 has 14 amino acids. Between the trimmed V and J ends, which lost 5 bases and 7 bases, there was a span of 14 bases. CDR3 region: CATSGGHTFEKLFF. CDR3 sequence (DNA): TGTGCCACCAGCGGAGGACACACGTTTGAAAAACTGTTTTTT.

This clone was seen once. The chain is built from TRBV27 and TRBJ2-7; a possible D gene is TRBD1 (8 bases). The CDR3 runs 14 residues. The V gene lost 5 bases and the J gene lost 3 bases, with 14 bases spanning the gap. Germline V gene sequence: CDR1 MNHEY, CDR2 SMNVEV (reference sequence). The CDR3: CASSVYRGGYEQYF. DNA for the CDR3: TGTGCCAGCAGTGTCTACAGGGGGGGCTACGAGCAGTACTTC.

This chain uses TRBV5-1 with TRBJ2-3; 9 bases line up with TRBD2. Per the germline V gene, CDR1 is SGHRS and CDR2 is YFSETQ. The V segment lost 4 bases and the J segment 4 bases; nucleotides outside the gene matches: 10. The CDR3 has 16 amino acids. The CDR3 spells CASSVTSGSSSDTQYF. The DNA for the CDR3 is TGCGCCAGCAGCGTGACTAGCGGCAGCTCGTCAGATACGCAGTATTTT. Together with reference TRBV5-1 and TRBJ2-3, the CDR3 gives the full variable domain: KAGVTQTPRYLIKTRGQQVTLSCSPISGHRSVSWYQQTPGQGLQFLFEYFSETQRNKGNFPGRFSGRQFSNSRSEMNVSTLELGDSALYLCASSVTSGSSSDTQYFGPGTRLTVL.

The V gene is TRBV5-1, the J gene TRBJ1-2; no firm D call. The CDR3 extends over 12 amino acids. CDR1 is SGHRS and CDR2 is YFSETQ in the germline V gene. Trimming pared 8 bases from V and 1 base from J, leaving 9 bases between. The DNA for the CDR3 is TGCGCCAGTTCTGGGGATAACTATGGCTACACCTTC. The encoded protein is CASSGDNYGYTF. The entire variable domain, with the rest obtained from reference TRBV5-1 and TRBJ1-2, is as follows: KAGVTQTPRYLIKTRGQQVTLSCSPISGHRSVSWYQQTPGQGLQFLFEYFSETQRNKGNFPGRFSGRQFSNSRSEMNVSTLELGDSALYLCASSGDNYGYTFGSGTRLTVV.